This note documents a single TCR beta chain sequence. The antigen is not known. This CDR3 spans 14 amino acids. The record originates from a study of T cell responses to AZD1222 COVID-19 vaccine. Study-wide results and limits: Clonal diversity may have been underestimated, and the donors were mostly white British, with more females than males. Spike-specific TCR breadth and depth rose after two AZD1222 doses.

Pooling covered second doses at about 4 or about 12 weeks. The protocol was immunoSEQ multiplex PCR, while the TCRdb copy is restricted to in-frame clones and leaves out a portion. Here the sample spans around 99,000 clones, under 95% being singletons. Material: peripheral blood, obtained 28 days after the second AZD1222 dose. The chain is built from TRBV21-1 and TRBJ2-7; TRBD1 is the table's D call and was not checked against the DNA. TRBV21-1 is listed as a pseudogene. This receptor was obtained from an adult who received the AZD1222 COVID-19 vaccine. The CDR3 DNA follows: TGTGCCAGCAGCTGGGGCCAGCCCCACTACGAGCAGTACTTC. Its translation: CASSWGQPHYEQYF.